A single sample gave rise to the 9 T cell receptor beta chains below, sequenced in a study of OX40 agonist ivuxolimab in advanced cancers. Generated by immunoSEQ multiplex PCR, the TCRdb table keeps only in-frame clones and is missing some. This table holds approximately 61,000 clones, approximately 81% found once. Material: CD4+ or CD8+ T cells sorted from blood, obtained in a trial of the OX40 agonist ivuxolimab. These receptor sequences come from an adult with an advanced solid tumor such as melanoma, head and neck, liver or kidney cancer.

V usage is TRBV5-4 and J usage is TRBJ2-7, with a possible D match to TRBD2 (6 bases). This CDR3 is built from 16 residues. The germline V gene has CDR1 SGHNT and CDR2 YYREEE (reference sequence). The V gene lost 4 bases and the J gene lost 2 bases, with 19 bases spanning the gap. CDR3 in amino acids: CASSVGGSGGTYEQYV. Written as DNA, the CDR3 is TGTGCCAGCAGCGTTGGGGGGAGTGGGGGTACCTACGAGCAGTACGTC.

The V and J genes are TRBV6-5 and TRBJ2-2, with TRBD2 as a possible D gene (5 bases). Per germline, CDR1 MNHEY and CDR2 SVGAGI. The CDR3 contains 15 residues. V was cut by 7 bases and J by 7 bases, with 19 bases left in between. In nucleotides, the CDR3 is TGTGCCAGCACCGAAACTAGTTCGGGGATCGGGGAGCTGTTTTTT. This translates into CASTETSSGIGELFF.

CDR3 nucleotide sequence: TGTGCCAGCAGCCCCCAATCAGGGGGCGCGACGGATACGCAGTATTTT. Protein product: CASSPQSGGATDTQYF. The chain links TRBV7-8 to TRBJ2-3; TRBD1 aligns across 8 bases. Germline V lookup: CDR1 SGHVS, CDR2 FQNEAQ. This CDR3 spans 16 amino acids. With V trimmed by 5 bases and J by 6 bases, 13 bases remained unmatched.

This sequence joins TRBV18 and TRBJ2-3; D is undetermined. The V end was cut by 4 bases, the J end by 0 bases, with 2 bases between. The CDR3 covers 12 residues. Germline loops: CDR1 KGHSH, CDR2 LQKENI. In DNA form, the CDR3 reads TGTGCCAGCTCACGCAGCACAGATACGCAGTATTTT. This codes for CASSRSTDTQYF.

The chain has TRBV23-1 and TRBJ1-5; D unresolved. TRBV23-1 is classed as an ORF, of uncertain function. V gave up 0 bases and J gave up 0 bases, with 18 bases separating them. This CDR3 region has 19 residues. CDR3 loop: CASSQSEGSHYYSNQPQHF. CDR3 in DNA: TGCGCCAGCAGTCAATCAGAGGGCTCCCACTACTATAGCAATCAGCCCCAGCATTTT.

V usage is TRBV18 and J usage is TRBJ2-5, with TRBD2 as a possible D gene (6 bases). Per the germline V gene, CDR1 is KGHSH and CDR2 is LQKENI. V was shortened by 2 bases and J by 0 bases, with 7 bases between the two germline ends. This CDR3 is built from 14 residues. The CDR3 bases are TGTGCCAGCTCACCAGTAGCGGACCAAGAGACCCAGTACTTC. Translating it yields CASSPVADQETQYF.

The chain recombines TRBV7-2 with TRBJ2-5; no clear D. The CDR3 runs to 13 residues. Per the germline V gene, CDR1 is SGHTA and CDR2 is FQGNSA. The V end lost 2 bases, the J end lost 7 bases, and 11 bases lay between the germline ends. In DNA, the CDR3 is TGTGCCAGCAGCTTATTGAGAGAAGGGACCCAGTACTTC. Amino acids: CASSLLREGTQYF.

This chain links TRBV7-9 with TRBJ2-1, with unresolved D. Trimming cost V 9 bases and J 12 bases, with 9 bases left between them. CDR3 length: 9 amino acids. The germline V gene encodes CDR1 SEHNR and CDR2 FQNEAQ (reference sequence). This chain's CDR3 is CASGIGQFF. The DNA for the CDR3 is TGTGCCAGTGGTATAGGGCAGTTCTTC.

This CDR3 is CASSWDGGPYEQYF. As DNA, the CDR3 is TGTGCCAGCAGCTGGGATGGTGGGCCCTACGAGCAGTACTTC. V and J are TRBV11-2 and TRBJ2-7; D not resolved. Germline CDR1 is SGHAT and CDR2 is FQNNGV. The V gene lost 4 bases and the J gene lost 2 bases, with 12 bases spanning the gap. This CDR3 is 14 amino acids long.